One sample yielded the 29 T cell receptor beta chains listed below, sequenced in a study of T cell responses to AZD1222 COVID-19 vaccine. Profiled with immunoSEQ multiplex PCR; TCRdb holds only in-frame clones, not every one. This sample has some 150,000 clones, with 90% to 95% found just once. The material sequenced was peripheral blood, taken on day 0 of AZD1222 vaccination. The source is an adult in good health.

The chain links TRBV6-5 to TRBJ2-7; 8 bases map to TRBD2. V lost 6 bases, J lost 2 bases, and 9 bases stayed unmatched. This CDR3 contains 15 residues. CDR1 is MNHEY, CDR2 SVGAGI, per germline. The CDR3 DNA reads TGTGCCAGCAGGCAAAATCGGGGGGGGACCTACGAGCAGTACTTC. It encodes CASRQNRGGTYEQYF.

The chain carries TRBV7-9 and TRBJ1-2, with TRBD1 as a possible D gene (6 bases). Between the trimmed V and J ends, which lost 5 bases and 1 base, there was a span of 11 bases. This CDR3 spans 14 amino acids. Germline V lookup: CDR1 SEHNR, CDR2 FQNEAQ (reference sequence). The CDR3, as DNA: TGTGCCAGCAGCCCAAGGACAGTTAACTATGGCTACACCTTC. Protein sequence: CASSPRTVNYGYTF.

This clone turned up a few times. J is TRBJ1-6 and V is TRBV5-1; D is perhaps TRBD1 (5 bases). V was cut by 3 bases and J by 10 bases, with 23 bases left in between. Germline loops: CDR1 SGHRS, CDR2 YFSETQ. The CDR3 totals 17 residues. In DNA, the CDR3 is TGCGCCAGCAGCTCTATAGAGACCGGGTGGCGGGACTCACCCCTCCACTTT. It codes for CASSSIETGWRDSPLHF.

The chain joins TRBV3-1 (or the pseudogene TRBV3-2) to TRBJ1-2; D unresolved. The CDR3 has 15 amino acids. V gave up 1 base and J gave up 5 bases, with 14 bases separating them. Germline lookup yields CDR1 LGHDT and CDR2 YNNKEL (reference sequence). The DNA for the CDR3 is TGTGCCAGCAGCCAAGGGGTAGAGACCCTTTATGGCTACACCTTC. Protein sequence: CASSQGVETLYGYTF.

The gene calls are TRBV15 and TRBJ1-5; 9 nucleotides align to TRBD1. Germline assignment: CDR1 LNHNV and CDR2 YYDKDF (reference sequence). J was trimmed by 5 bases and V by 5 bases; bases with no gene match: 4. There are 14 residues in the CDR3. CDR3 in amino acids: CATSVDRGYQPQHF. Written as DNA, the CDR3 is TGTGCCACCAGCGTGGACAGGGGATATCAGCCCCAGCATTTT. Complete variable domain (other parts from reference TRBV15 and TRBJ1-5): DAMVIQNPRYQVTQFGKPVTLSCSQTLNHNVMYWYQQKSSQAPKLLFHYYDKDFNNEADTPDNFQSRRPNTSFCFLDIRSPGLGDTAMYLCATSVDRGYQPQHFGDGTRLSIL.

V gene TRBV19 combines with J gene TRBJ2-5, with 9 bases aligning to TRBD1. Germline V gene data show CDR1 as LNHDA and CDR2 as SQIVND (reference sequence). This CDR3 spans 14 amino acids. The V gene end was trimmed by 6 bases and the J gene end by 2 bases; junction bases not matched to a gene: 4. CDR3 in DNA: TGTGCCAGTAGCGACAGGGGGTCGCAAGAGACCCAGTACTTC. This codes for CASSDRGSQETQYF.

A single count supports this clone. The rearrangement uses TRBV7-9 and TRBJ1-2; D is unresolved. Trimming took 1 base from V and 5 from J, leaving 8 bases between them. The CDR3 consists of 13 residues. Germline CDR1 reads SEHNR; CDR2 reads FQNEAQ (reference sequence). The CDR3 nucleotides read TGTGCCAGCAGCTTAGAACGTTGGTATGGCTACACCTTC. This encodes CASSLERWYGYTF.

A single count supports this clone. The CDR3 nucleotides read TGTGCCAGCAGCGTAGCGCAGGACAACTATGGCTACACCTTC. As protein: CASSVAQDNYGYTF. The rearrangement uses TRBV9 and TRBJ1-2; D is undetermined. In germline, CDR1 is SGDLS, CDR2 YYNGEE. V lost 0 bases, J lost 2 bases, and 8 bases lay in between. The CDR3 has 14 amino acids.

This rearrangement joins TRBV5-4 to TRBJ2-3, with D possibly called TRBD1 or TRBD2 (5 bases each). The CDR3 consists of 15 residues. The ends were cut back, 4 bases at V and 5 bases at J, with 17 bases in the middle. Germline CDR1 reads SGHNT; CDR2 reads YYREEE (reference sequence). CDR3 sequence (DNA): TGTGCCAGCAGCCCGACTGGAGCGAGGGGAGATACGCAGTATTTT. It is translated as CASSPTGARGDTQYF. Using reference TRBV5-4 and TRBJ2-3 for the parts outside the CDR3, the full variable domain is ETGVTQSPTHLIKTRGQQVTLRCSSQSGHNTVSWYQQALGQGPQFIFQYYREEENGRGNFPPRFSGLQFPNYSSELNVNALELDDSALYLCASSPTGARGDTQYFGPGTRLTVL.

This clone was picked up one time. The gene calls are TRBV18 and TRBJ2-5; 13 bases match TRBD2. J gave up 1 base and V 3 bases, and 11 bases lay outside the gene matches. The CDR3 has 19 amino acids. Germline V gene data show CDR1 as KGHSH and CDR2 as LQKENI. The CDR3 sequence is CASSPPGLAGRLPQETQYF. In nucleotides, the CDR3 is TGTGCCAGCTCACCTCCGGGACTAGCGGGGCGGCTCCCCCAAGAGACCCAGTACTTC.

The chain carries TRBV7-9 and TRBJ2-7; D is unclear. Trimming cost V 1 base and J 1 base, with 5 bases left between them. Germline V gives CDR1 SEHNR, CDR2 FQNEAQ (reference sequence). The CDR3 runs to 13 residues. DNA of the CDR3: TGTGCCAGCAGCTTAGTTCCGTCCTACGAGCAGTACTTC. This gives the protein CASSLVPSYEQYF.

The rearrangement links TRBV5-8 to TRBJ2-5, with D perhaps matching TRBD1 or TRBD2 (6 bases each). V lost 3 bases, J lost 4 bases, and 19 bases lay in between. The CDR3 contains 16 residues. Germline loops: CDR1 SGHTS, CDR2 YDEGEE. The CDR3 sequence: CASSSGGKSSGETQYF. The CDR3 coding sequence is TGTGCCAGCAGCTCCGGGGGCAAATCAAGTGGAGAGACCCAGTACTTC.

V is TRBV5-4 and J is TRBJ1-1, with a tentative D call TRBD1 (5 bases). The CDR3 spans 13 residues. V was trimmed by 0 bases and J by 3 bases, leaving 6 bases between them. The germline gives CDR1 SGHNT, CDR2 YYREEE (reference sequence). CDR3 in amino acids: CASSLVQDTEAFF. Written as DNA, the CDR3 is TGTGCCAGCAGCTTGGTACAGGACACTGAAGCTTTCTTT.

The gene calls are TRBV5-1 and TRBJ2-1; D may be TRBD1 or TRBD2 (5 bases each). CDR1 and CDR2 (germline): SGHRS, YFSETQ. This CDR3 spans 15 amino acids. V shed 0 bases and J shed 7 bases, with 14 bases lying between them. The CDR3 sequence is CASSLVQGRGNEQFF. CDR3 DNA: TGCGCCAGCAGCTTGGTGCAGGGTAGAGGGAATGAGCAGTTCTTC. The complete variable domain, with remaining parts taken from reference TRBV5-1 and TRBJ2-1, reads KAGVTQTPRYLIKTRGQQVTLSCSPISGHRSVSWYQQTPGQGLQFLFEYFSETQRNKGNFPGRFSGRQFSNSRSEMNVSTLELGDSALYLCASSLVQGRGNEQFFGPGTRLTVL.

This clone was picked up one time. The chain joins TRBV19 to TRBJ1-5, with TRBD1 matching over 7 bases. Germline V gene lookup returns CDR1 LNHDA and CDR2 SQIVND (reference sequence). This CDR3 contains 14 residues. The V and J ends lost 3 bases and 7 bases, in that order; junction bases with no gene match: 6. CDR3 in DNA: TGTGCCAGTAGTATCGGGACAGACCCCCAGCCCCAGCATTTT. Translation gives CASSIGTDPQPQHF.

V usage is TRBV2 and J usage is TRBJ1-2; a weak D match, TRBD1 (6 bases). The CDR3 is 14 amino acids. Germline V gives CDR1 SNHLY, CDR2 FYNNEI. V was shortened by 5 bases and J by 4 bases, with 14 bases between the two germline ends. In nucleotides, the CDR3 is TGTGCCAGCAGTCCTGAACAGGGTCCCTATGGCTACACCTTC. Translation: CASSPEQGPYGYTF.

The V call is TRBV7-9, the J call TRBJ2-3; TRBD2 is a possible D gene (5 bases). Germline V gives CDR1 SEHNR, CDR2 FQNEAQ (reference sequence). V gave up 5 bases and J gave up 8 bases, with 17 bases separating them. There are 14 residues in the CDR3. CDR3 coding DNA: TGTGCCAGCAGCCCCCGGCGGGTCGAGGGTACGCAGTATTTT. It yields the protein CASSPRRVEGTQYF.

The V call is TRBV4-1, the J call TRBJ1-1; D is unclear. The CDR3 sequence is 11 residues long. Germline CDR1 and CDR2: MGHRA and YSYEKL. Trimming left V 4 bases short and J 3 bases short, with 3 bases between. In DNA form, the CDR3 reads TGCGCCAGCAGCCGGGACACTGAAGCTTTCTTT. Translated: CASSRDTEAFF.

The chain carries TRBV30 and TRBJ1-1; D is perhaps TRBD1 (5 bases). The length of the CDR3 is 15 residues. Germline loops: CDR1 GTSNPN, CDR2 SVGIG (reference sequence). Trimming stripped 3 bases from V and 2 bases from J, with 16 bases between. CDR3 residues: CAWRAGTLLNTEAFF. The DNA of the CDR3 is TGTGCCTGGAGGGCTGGGACCCTGTTAAACACTGAAGCTTTCTTT.

The gene calls are TRBV3-1 (or the pseudogene TRBV3-2) and TRBJ2-7; the match to TRBD2 covers 7 bases. Germline V gene sequence: CDR1 LGHDT, CDR2 YNNKEL (reference sequence). V dropped 0 bases and J dropped 5; count of bases not matched to a gene: 10. CDR3 size: 16 residues. CDR3 protein: CASSQEPSGGLHEQYF. CDR3 nucleotides: TGTGCCAGCAGCCAAGAACCTAGCGGTGGCCTCCACGAGCAGTACTTC.

This chain joins TRBV19 and TRBJ2-1, with TRBD2 identical over 12 bases. Trimming at V came to 2 bases and at J to 6 bases, leaving 5 bases not matched to a gene. The CDR3 has 16 amino acids. Germline V CDR1 and CDR2: LNHDA, SQIVND (reference sequence). The CDR3 bases are TGTGCCAGTAGTATAACCCTAGCGGGGGGGCTCAATGAGCAGTTCTTC. This codes for CASSITLAGGLNEQFF.

The chain employs TRBV12-3 or TRBV12-4 and TRBJ1-2, with D hard to call. V lost 5 bases and J 4 bases, leaving 11 bases between the germline ends. CDR3 size: 13 residues. DNA for the CDR3: TGTGCCAGCAGTGTGAGGGAGATCTATGGCTACACCTTC. Translation: CASSVREIYGYTF.

The chain employs TRBV13 and TRBJ1-1; D ambiguous. CDR3 length: 12 amino acids. V was pared by 2 bases and J by 6 bases, with 7 bases between. Germline V gives CDR1 PRHDT, CDR2 FYEKMQ (reference sequence). The CDR3 spells CASSLTFAEAFF. The DNA for the CDR3 is TGTGCCAGCAGCTTAACGTTCGCTGAAGCTTTCTTT.

The chain carries TRBV10-3 and TRBJ1-1; the D gene is possibly TRBD1 (5 bases). In germline, CDR1 is ENHRY, CDR2 SYGVKD. The CDR3 has 13 residues. V gave up 10 bases and J gave up 5 bases, with 17 bases separating them. In DNA form, the CDR3 reads TGTGCCACACGCGAACAGGTGGGAACTGAAGCTTTCTTT. It translates to CATREQVGTEAFF.

The chain is built from TRBV29-1 and TRBJ1-4; unclear D gene. This CDR3 has 13 amino acids. The germline V gene has CDR1 SQVTM and CDR2 ANQGSEA. V gave up 7 bases and J gave up 3 bases, with 12 bases separating them. CDR3 in amino acids: CSADEGANEKLFF. The CDR3 DNA is TGCAGCGCTGATGAAGGTGCTAATGAAAAACTGTTTTTT.

The chain is built from TRBV5-1 and TRBJ2-3, with TRBD2 matching over 10 bases. This CDR3 comprises 14 residues. Germline CDR1 reads SGHRS; CDR2 reads YFSETQ. J lost 5 bases, V lost 6 bases, and 6 bases had no gene match. CDR3 residues: CASTSGSVGDTQYF. DNA for the CDR3: TGCGCCAGCACTAGCGGGAGTGTGGGAGATACGCAGTATTTT.

The genes are TRBV20-1 and TRBJ1-2; D unresolved. The germline V gene has CDR1 DFQATT and CDR2 SNEGSKA (reference sequence). The CDR3 is made up of 11 amino acids. Trimming took off 3 bases at V and 4 bases at J, with 6 bases between the two ends. CDR3 protein: CSARAVYGYTF. CDR3 coding DNA: TGCAGTGCTAGGGCAGTCTATGGCTACACCTTC.

The V gene is TRBV3-1 (or the pseudogene TRBV3-2), the J gene TRBJ1-5; D perhaps matches TRBD1 (5 bases). The CDR3 extends over 15 amino acids. Looked up from germline, CDR1 is LGHDT and CDR2 is YNNKEL (reference sequence). V lost 3 bases, J lost 0 bases, and 9 bases lay in between. The CDR3 DNA reads TGTGCCAGCAGCCACGGGGGGGATAGCAATCAGCCCCAGCATTTT. Translating it yields CASSHGGDSNQPQHF.

This clone was counted once. The J gene is TRBJ1-4, the V gene TRBV7-2; 7 bases are a match to TRBD1. Germline V gives CDR1 SGHTA, CDR2 FQGNSA. The ends lost 5 bases at V and 5 bases at J; junction bases unmatched: 8. CDR3 length equals 15 residues. The CDR3 region is CASSTHRGHNEKLFF. CDR3 bases: TGTGCCAGCAGCACCCACAGGGGTCACAATGAAAAACTGTTTTTT.